This TCR beta chain was found in a study of blood T cell repertoires in COVID-19. About the study: The study drew acute and convalescent COVID-19 samples from the United States, Italy and Spain.

Original processing methods: Quantification of nucleated cells was approximated via reference gene primer amplification. Sequencing used immunoSEQ multiplex PCR; TCRdb keeps in-frame clones, though not all of them. V, J and clone size derive from that table, while D and trimming were established from the DNA sequence. The data contain hundreds of thousands of clones, about nine tenths of them singletons. The CDR3 covers 16 residues. Germline V gene lookup returns CDR1 DFQATT and CDR2 SNEGSKA (reference sequence). The V gene end was trimmed by 3 bases and the J gene end by 2 bases; junction bases not matched to a gene: 9.

The receptor comes from a woman in her thirties with acute COVID-19. Material: PBMCs or T cells enriched from blood (not recorded which). The chain couples TRBV20-1 to TRBJ2-3; TRBD2 matches at 9 bases. The CDR3 is CSASTSVAGATDTQYF. The CDR3 nucleotides read TGCAGTGCTAGTACTTCGGTAGCGGGGGCCACAGATACGCAGTATTTT.